These T cell receptor beta chains were read from a single sample in a study of blood T cell repertoires in COVID-19. Produced via immunoSEQ multiplex PCR; TCRdb's table is partial and in-frame only. Of 90,000 or so clones in the sample, approximately 86% were seen once. Specimen: peripheral blood. These receptors all stem from a man in his 60s with acute or convalescent COVID-19. CDR3s include the opening cysteine and the closing phenylalanine or tryptophan. The D gene is left open where the match is weak. Expanded clones are given a class, and other clones once, few, many or no size at all.

NA	TRBV7-6	TRBJ2-7	TRBD1	TGTGCCAGCAGCCCCCGACAGGGTTGGGTAGGCGAGCAGTACTTC	CASSPRQGWVGEQYF
NA	TRBV7-9	TRBJ1-4	NA	TGTGCCAGCAGCCCATACTTAAATGAAAAACTGTTTTTT	CASSPYLNEKLFF
NA	TRBV29-1	TRBJ1-4	TRBD1	TGCAGCGTTGTCTCCGGGACAGGGTTTGAAAAACTGTTTTTT	CSVVSGTGFEKLFF
few	TRBV6-2/TRBV6-3	TRBJ2-3	TRBD2	TGTGCCAGCAGACCTAGCGGGAGTCGTACAGATACGCAGTATTTT	CASRPSGSRTDTQYF
NA	TRBV2	TRBJ1-5	TRBD1	TGTGCCAGCAAACAACTGACAGGGGACAATCAGCCCCAGCATTTT	CASKQLTGDNQPQHF
NA	TRBV6-6	TRBJ1-2	TRBD1	TGTGCCAGCAGTGACAACCCGGGACAGGGCTATGGCTACACCTTC	CASSDNPGQGYGYTF
few	TRBV2	TRBJ1-2	TRBD1	TGTGCCAGCAGGGGGGGACAGAACAACTATGGCTACACCTTC	CASRGGQNNYGYTF
NA	TRBV12-3/TRBV12-4	TRBJ1-2	TRBD1	TGTGCCAGCAGTCTTACAGGGGTCTATGGCTACACCTTC	CASSLTGVYGYTF
NA	TRBV18	TRBJ2-2	TRBD1	TGTGCCAGCTCACCGAACCAGGGGGCTGGGAACACCGGGGAGCTGTTTTTT	CASSPNQGAGNTGELFF
few	TRBV28	TRBJ1-6	TRBD1	TGTGCCAGCAGTTCAGACAGGGGGGATTCACCCCTCCACTTT	CASSSDRGDSPLHF
once	TRBV5-1	TRBJ2-5	TRBD1	TGCGCCAGCAGCTTTGGCGACAGGGGGCAAGAGACCCAGTACTTC	CASSFGDRGQETQYF
few	TRBV11-2	TRBJ2-7	NA	TGTGCCAGCAGCCCGCTGACAGCCTCCTACGAGCAGTACTTC	CASSPLTASYEQYF
once	TRBV7-9	TRBJ2-6	NA	TGTGCCAGCACTCCACTGGTGGGCACCTCTGGGGCCAACGTCCTGACTTTC	CASTPLVGTSGANVLTF
NA	TRBV3-1/TRBV3-2	TRBJ2-5	NA	TGTGCCAGCAGCCAAGGAGGCAATCCGGGGGAGACCCAGTACTTC	CASSQGGNPGETQYF
NA	TRBV20-1	TRBJ2-5	TRBD2	TGCAGTGCTAGTCCCCTGGGGGCTAGCGGGGTTAAACAAGAGACCCAGTACTTC	CSASPLGASGVKQETQYF
NA	TRBV19	TRBJ2-7	TRBD1	TGTGCCAGTTGGACAGGAAAAAACTACGAGCAGTACTTC	CASWTGKNYEQYF
NA	TRBV9	TRBJ2-7	NA	TGTGCCAGCAGCGTAGAAGGGGGCTCCTACGAGCAGTACTTC	CASSVEGGSYEQYF
NA	TRBV2	TRBJ2-5	TRBD2	TGTGCCAGCAGGCGACTAGCGGGGCGTCAGCAAGAGACCCAGTACTTC	CASRRLAGRQQETQYF
NA	TRBV19	TRBJ1-1	TRBD1	TGTGCCAGTCGCTTGACAGGGGGGAGGAACACTGAAGCTTTCTTT	CASRLTGGRNTEAFF
NA	TRBV11-2	TRBJ2-1	TRBD2	TGTGCCAGCAGGGGACTACGTTTCAATGAGCAGTTCTTC	CASRGLRFNEQFF
once	TRBV5-5	TRBJ2-7	TRBD1	TGTGCCAGCAGCTTTTTCGGACAGGGGGCGTATCGGTACGAGCAGTACTTC	CASSFFGQGAYRYEQYF
NA	TRBV4-3	TRBJ2-7	NA	TGCGCCAGCAGCCGCGGGGAAATGGGGGAGCAGTACTTC	CASSRGEMGEQYF
once	TRBV6-6	TRBJ2-2	NA	TGTGCCAGCAGAACCCCCCTGAGGCACCGCACCGGGGAGCTGTTTTTT	CASRTPLRHRTGELFF
NA	TRBV9	TRBJ2-7	TRBD1	TGTGCCAGCAGCACAACGGGACAGAACATCTACGAGCAGTACTTC	CASSTTGQNIYEQYF
NA	TRBV27	TRBJ2-7	TRBD1	TGTGCCAGCAGTCCGTCCGGGACAGGGGTTTATTACGAGCAGTACTTC	CASSPSGTGVYYEQYF